At least ten counts were recorded for the clone carrying this T cell receptor beta chain. As yet, its antigen is unknown. This sample is part of a study of regulatory T cells in long-lasting Graves disease. Whole-study results and caveats: Among the persistent patients, 2,500 to 3,000 public clonotypes were shared, more than the approximately 970 shared among new patients. Analyses excluded thyroid tissue, covering peripheral blood alone.

Per germline, CDR1 MNHEY and CDR2 SMNVEV (reference sequence). CDR3 length: 15 residues. V was clipped by 8 bases and J by 4 bases, with 15 bases between them. Researchers made TCR beta libraries by using iRepertoire HTBI primers and running Arm-PCR on CDR3 regions. TCRdb re-called the multiplex PCR reads through MiXCR, storing one row per CDR3 protein. The sample includes 600,000 to 650,000 distinct CDR3 sequences, 15% to 20% of them seen just once. Time point specified: newly diagnosed GD, antithyroid drugs for less than 3 months. TCR sequences were obtained from RNA taken from PBMCs. The sample also formed part of further work on T cells in Graves' hyperthyroidism and ophthalmopathy. As that study records: Graves' hyperthyroidism was deemed stable absent ophthalmopathy progression within 18 months. An initial round of RT-PCR targeting the TCR CDR3 relied on the HTBI primer set.

The chain joins TRBV27 to TRBJ2-6; D remains ambiguous. The specimen was peripheral blood mononuclear cells (PBMCs), collected at new diagnosis, from a patient treated with antithyroid drugs. This TCR was recovered from a woman in her 30s with Graves disease. For the CDR3, the DNA is TGTGCCAGCCGGGCCCCCGGCGTGGGGGCCAACGTCCTGACTTTC. This sequence encodes CASRAPGVGANVLTF. Full variable domain (outside the CDR3, taken from reference TRBV27 and TRBJ2-6): EAQVTQNPRYLITVTGKKLTVTCSQNMNHEYMSWYRQDPGLGLRQIYYSMNVEVTDKGDVPEGYKVSRKEKRNFPLILESPSPNQTSLYFCASRAPGVGANVLTFGAGSRLTVL.